Listed here are 27 T cell receptor beta chains from one sample, sequenced in a study of liver allograft versus peripheral blood T cells. At the level of the study: Transplanted livers and recipients' peripheral blood had their T cell receptor repertoires compared.

TCRdb processed the reads anew with MiXCR; each CDR3 protein has one entry. The sample contains approximately 7,000 distinct CDR3 sequences, around 17% of which appear only once. The source of these receptors is a human patient who had a liver transplant. Some T cells may be transferred from the graft donor.

The chain is built from TRBV7-3 and TRBJ1-6, with D possibly being TRBD1 (5 bases). CDR1 is SGHTA and CDR2 is FQGTGA in the germline V gene. CDR3 length equals 13 residues. The V and J ends lost 3 bases and 10 bases respectively, with 10 bases between them. The CDR3 DNA sequence: TGTGCCAGCAGCTTGTTCCAGGGCTCACCCCTCCACTTT. Residues: CASSLFQGSPLHF.

By sample fraction, this clonotype is medium-sized. The chain links TRBV18 to TRBJ2-7, with D perhaps TRBD2 (6 bases). The germline V gene has CDR1 KGHSH and CDR2 LQKENI. The V end lost 3 bases, the J end lost 4 bases, and 13 bases lay between the germline ends. CDR3 length: 14 amino acids. The CDR3 coding sequence is TGTGCCAGCTCACCGCCGAGGACTAAGTACGAGCAGTACTTC. Translating it yields CASSPPRTKYEQYF. The full variable domain, with the rest looked up from reference TRBV18 and TRBJ2-7, is NAGVMQNPRHLVRRRGQEARLRCSPMKGHSHVYWYRQLPEEGLKFMVYLQKENIIDESGMPKERFSAEFPKEGPSILRIQQVVRGDSAAYFCASSPPRTKYEQYFGPGTRLTVT.

In this sample, this clonotype is medium-sized. This chain connects TRBV7-9 to TRBJ1-1; the match to TRBD1 covers 8 bases. The CDR3 has 15 residues. The V and J ends lost 5 bases and 7 bases, in that order; junction bases with no gene match: 12. Germline values: CDR1 SEHNR, CDR2 FQNEAQ (reference sequence). In DNA form, the CDR3 reads TGTGCCAGCAGCCAGGGGGCCCCGGTTGGGAGTGAAGCTTTCTTT. Its protein product is CASSQGAPVGSEAFF.

This clonotype has only a few counts. The chain links TRBV7-9 to TRBJ1-2; D not certain. Germline-derived CDR1 and CDR2 are SEHNR and FQNEAQ (reference sequence). Between the trimmed V and J ends, which lost 3 bases and 7 bases, there was a span of 12 bases. This CDR3 region has 13 residues. For the CDR3, the DNA is TGTGCCAGCAGCTTCGGGAGCAGAGGTGGCTACACCTTC. Translated: CASSFGSRGGYTF.

This clonotype is classed as medium-sized. The V and J genes are TRBV7-2 and TRBJ1-5; unclear D gene. Trimming stripped 3 bases from V and 0 bases from J, with 9 bases between. Germline V gene lookup returns CDR1 SGHTA and CDR2 FQGNSA. The length of the CDR3 is 15 residues. CDR3 nucleotide sequence: TGTGCCAGCAGCTTGGACGGGCATAGCAATCAGCCCCAGCATTTT. Translated, it gives CASSLDGHSNQPQHF.

By proportion, this clonotype is medium-sized. The chain is built from TRBV6-6 and TRBJ1-6, with a weak D call TRBD1 (5 bases). Trimming left V 0 bases short and J 8 bases short, with 14 bases between. The CDR3 runs 16 residues. Per the germline V gene, CDR1 is MNHNY and CDR2 is SVGAGI (reference sequence). The CDR3 here is CASSYSPGQGDSPLHF. In DNA, the CDR3 is TGTGCCAGCAGTTACTCCCCCGGGCAGGGAGATTCACCCCTCCACTTT.

The V call is TRBV18, the J call TRBJ2-7; 13 bases map to TRBD2. The V segment lost 6 bases and the J segment 0 bases; nucleotides outside the gene matches: 5. The length of the CDR3 is 16 residues. Germline-derived CDR1 and CDR2 are KGHSH and LQKENI. CDR3 bases: TGTGCCAGCTCCCTCACTAGCGGGGGGGCCTCCTACGAGCAGTACTTC. It specifies CASSLTSGGASYEQYF.

J is TRBJ1-2 and V is TRBV30; a possible D gene is TRBD1 (5 bases). Germline V gives CDR1 GTSNPN, CDR2 SVGIG (reference sequence). The V and J ends lost 0 bases and 4 bases respectively, with 15 bases between them. This CDR3 contains 15 residues. CDR3 sequence: CAWSVKGMVRYGYTF. CDR3 nucleotides: TGTGCCTGGAGTGTAAAGGGGATGGTTCGCTATGGCTACACCTTC.

In this sample, this clonotype is medium-sized. The chain joins TRBV7-9 to TRBJ1-2; D might be TRBD1 (5 bases). Germline V gene data show CDR1 as SEHNR and CDR2 as FQNEAQ (reference sequence). The CDR3 totals 14 residues. V was clipped by 3 bases and J by 0 bases, with 8 bases between them. The CDR3 DNA sequence: TGTGCCAGCAGCTTGGGGGTAGCTAACTATGGCTACACCTTC. Translated: CASSLGVANYGYTF.

The chain joins TRBV20-1 to TRBJ2-7; 8 bases map to TRBD2. The CDR3 extends over 15 amino acids. Germline CDR1 and CDR2: DFQATT and SNEGSKA (reference sequence). Trimming took 6 bases from V and 0 from J; bases not matched to a gene: 10. The CDR3 DNA reads as TGCAGTGCCCCATCGGCGGGGGGAAACTCCTACGAGCAGTACTTC. Amino acid sequence: CSAPSAGGNSYEQYF.

This clonotype is medium-sized. CDR3 nucleotides: TGTGCCAGCAGGGGACAGGGCTGGTATGAAAAACTGTTTTTT. It yields the protein CASRGQGWYEKLFF. The V and J genes are TRBV6-5 and TRBJ1-4; 9 bases fit TRBD1. CDR1 and CDR2 from the germline V gene are MNHEY and SVGAGI. This CDR3 comprises 14 residues. V was clipped by 6 bases and J by 6 bases; unmatched bases: 5.

This clonotype has a handful of counts. J is TRBJ1-5 and V is TRBV12-3 or TRBV12-4, with a weak D call TRBD1 (6 bases). The CDR3 totals 16 residues. Trimming left V 2 bases short and J 7 bases short, with 18 bases between. The CDR3 DNA follows: TGTGCCAGCAGTTTAAGGGGGGGGCCTGGAAGACAGCCCCAGCATTTT. The encoded protein is CASSLRGGPGRQPQHF.

The sample holds many counts of this clonotype. V is TRBV7-2 and J is TRBJ1-3; 8 bases match TRBD1. The CDR3 is made up of 15 amino acids. Trimming at V came to 6 bases and at J to 0 bases, leaving 4 bases not matched to a gene. Germline V lookup: CDR1 SGHTA, CDR2 FQGNSA. In nucleotides, the CDR3 is TGTGCCAGCAGTCCCGACAGGGGCTCTGGAAACACCATATATTTT. Its protein product is CASSPDRGSGNTIYF.

This clonotype occurred many times. The chain has TRBV12-3 or TRBV12-4 and TRBJ1-1; no clear D. The CDR3 is made up of 14 amino acids. Trimming took off 3 bases at V and 1 base at J, with 9 bases between the two ends. In DNA, the CDR3 is TGTGCCAGCAGTTTCCCGGGGTCGAACACTGAAGCTTTCTTT. It is translated as CASSFPGSNTEAFF.

This clonotype is medium-sized. J is TRBJ1-5 and V is TRBV15, with unresolved D. The V and J ends lost 2 bases and 1 base respectively, with 12 bases between them. The CDR3 runs to 16 residues. Germline V gene data show CDR1 as LNHNV and CDR2 as YYDKDF (reference sequence). CDR3 in DNA: TGTGCCACCAGCAGATCTAGGAGAGGGAGCAATCAGCCCCAGCATTTT. Translation: CATSRSRRGSNQPQHF.

Ten or more counts support this clonotype. The J gene is TRBJ1-1, the V gene TRBV6-6, with unresolved D. Germline V lookup: CDR1 MNHNY, CDR2 SVGAGI (reference sequence). This CDR3 comprises 12 residues. V was shortened by 6 bases and J by 4 bases, with 9 bases between the two germline ends. The CDR3 spells CASSPGFTEAFF. The DNA of the CDR3 is TGTGCCAGCAGCCCGGGTTTCACTGAAGCTTTCTTT.

By frequency in the sample, this clonotype is medium-sized. The V call is TRBV27, the J call TRBJ1-1; D unclear. The CDR3 runs 12 residues. Trimming cost V 8 bases and J 5 bases, with 12 bases left between them. Germline assignment: CDR1 MNHEY and CDR2 SMNVEV (reference sequence). The CDR3 bases are TGTGCCAGCCGGAGGTTTAGTACTGAAGCTTTCTTT. Translated: CASRRFSTEAFF.

In its sample, this clonotype is medium-sized. The J gene is TRBJ1-1, the V gene TRBV7-2; D unclear. Germline V gene data show CDR1 as SGHTA and CDR2 as FQGNSA. CDR3 length: 12 residues. With 1 base removed from V and 10 bases from J, the gap between germline ends came to 10 bases. This CDR3 is CASSLGPWGAFF. CDR3 DNA sequence: TGTGCCAGCAGCTTAGGGCCTTGGGGAGCTTTCTTT.

The chain couples TRBV10-1 to TRBJ2-1; perhaps TRBD2 as D (7 bases). The CDR3 runs to 15 residues. The ends were cut back, 0 bases at V and 7 bases at J, with 13 bases in the middle. CDR1 is WNHNN and CDR2 is SYGVQD in the germline V gene (reference sequence). The CDR3 here is CASSESGGVFNEQFF. DNA of the CDR3: TGCGCCAGCAGTGAGTCAGGGGGGGTCTTTAATGAGCAGTTCTTC.

This clonotype has just a few counts. The gene calls are TRBV7-2 and TRBJ1-4; D gene unclear. The germline CDR1 and CDR2 sequences are SGHTA and FQGNSA. V lost 0 bases and J 10 bases, leaving 12 bases between the germline ends. There are 14 residues in the CDR3. The CDR3 spells CASSLASGAGKLFF. CDR3 coding DNA: TGTGCCAGCAGCTTAGCGTCAGGAGCCGGAAAACTGTTTTTT.

Note on this clonotype: A read error may be the cause here, since a much bigger clone is one base away. V is TRBV19 and J is TRBJ2-7, with D perhaps matching TRBD1 (7 bases). The germline V gene encodes CDR1 LNHDA and CDR2 SQIVND (reference sequence). The CDR3 spans 13 residues. CDR3 nucleotides: TGTTCCAGTAGTCAGGGGGGAGGCTACGAGCAGTACTTC. Its protein product is CSSSQGGGYEQYF.

This clonotype is medium-sized by share. The chain carries TRBV29-1 and TRBJ2-5; the match to TRBD2 covers 14 bases. Germline trimming cut 7 bases from V and 4 bases from J; bases unmatched to any gene: 5. This CDR3 has 14 residues. The germline V gene encodes CDR1 SQVTM and CDR2 ANQGSEA. Here the CDR3 DNA reads TGCAGCGCAGGGACTAGCGGGGGAGTAGAGACCCAGTACTTC. Translation: CSAGTSGGVETQYF.

This clonotype was seen repeatedly, ten times or more. The chain is built from TRBV19 and TRBJ2-5; 7 nucleotides align to TRBD1. Trimming cost V 6 bases and J 4 bases; bases outside gene matches: 8. The V gene's germline CDR1 is LNHDA and CDR2 SQIVND (reference sequence). CDR3 length: 14 residues. This chain's CDR3 is CASRPGTVVETQYF. In nucleotides, the CDR3 is TGTGCCAGTAGGCCCGGGACAGTGGTAGAGACCCAGTACTTC. The full variable domain, rest sourced from reference TRBV19 and TRBJ2-5, is DGGITQSPKYLFRKEGQNVTLSCEQNLNHDAMYWYRQDPGQGLRLIYYSQIVNDFQKGDIAEGYSVSREKKESFPLTVTSAQKNPTAFYLCASRPGTVVETQYFGPGTRLLVL.

This clonotype is deemed medium-sized (0.01 to 0.1%). The V gene is TRBV18, the J gene TRBJ1-2; the D is unclear. The CDR3 covers 14 residues. Looked up from germline, CDR1 is KGHSH and CDR2 is LQKENI. The germline V and J ends were trimmed by 0 bases and 8 bases, with 13 bases remaining between them. The chain's CDR3 is CASSPPTNPWGYTF. CDR3 coding DNA: TGTGCCAGCTCACCACCCACAAATCCTTGGGGCTACACCTTC.

Details on this clonotype: This may arise from a read error, as a much more abundant clone is one base away. J is TRBJ2-7 and V is TRBV6-6; 8 bases agree with TRBD1. Germline V gene sequence: CDR1 MNHNY, CDR2 SVGAGI (reference sequence). The CDR3 runs to 19 residues. After removal of 0 bases from V and 4 bases from J, the junction contained 17 bases not matched to a gene. CDR3 protein: CASSYSCPGTGAWAYEQYF. In nucleotides, the CDR3 is TGTGCCAGCAGTTACTCCTGTCCCGGGACAGGTGCGTGGGCGTACGAGCAGTACTTC.

J is TRBJ1-1 and V is TRBV7-3; TRBD1 aligns across 8 bases. Unmatched junction bases numbered 14, after V lost 5 bases and J lost 3 bases. Germline V gene lookup returns CDR1 SGHTA and CDR2 FQGTGA. The CDR3 spans 17 residues. CDR3 in amino acids: CASSPSPGQGGDTEAFF. Written as DNA, the CDR3 is TGTGCCAGCAGCCCCTCCCCCGGACAGGGAGGGGACACTGAAGCTTTCTTT. Filled out from reference TRBV7-3 and TRBJ1-1, the complete variable domain reads GAGVSQTPSNKVTEKGKYVELRCDPISGHTALYWYRQSLGQGPEFLIYFQGTGAADDSGLPNDRFFAVRPEGSVSTLKIQRTERGDSAVYLCASSPSPGQGGDTEAFFGQGTRLTVV.

This sequence joins TRBV5-1 and TRBJ2-2; D is ambiguous. Trimming removed 4 bases at V and 0 bases at J, with 16 bases between. The germline V gene has CDR1 SGHRS and CDR2 YFSETQ. This CDR3 contains 17 residues. CDR3 residues: CASSPSQSGSNTGELFF. CDR3 DNA sequence: TGCGCCAGCAGCCCGTCCCAGTCAGGATCGAACACCGGGGAGCTGTTTTTT.